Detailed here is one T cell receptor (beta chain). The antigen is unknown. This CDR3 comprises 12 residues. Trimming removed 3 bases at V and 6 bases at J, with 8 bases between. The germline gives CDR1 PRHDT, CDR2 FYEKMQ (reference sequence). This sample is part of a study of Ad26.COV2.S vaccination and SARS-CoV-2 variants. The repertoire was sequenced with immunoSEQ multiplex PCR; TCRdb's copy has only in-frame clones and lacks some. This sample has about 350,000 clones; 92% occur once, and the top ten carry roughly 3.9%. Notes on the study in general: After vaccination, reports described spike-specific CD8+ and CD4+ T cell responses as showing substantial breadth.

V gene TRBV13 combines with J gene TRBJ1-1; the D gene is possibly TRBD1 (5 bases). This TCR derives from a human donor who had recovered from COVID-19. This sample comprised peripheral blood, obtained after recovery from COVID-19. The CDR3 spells CASSFRDPEAFF. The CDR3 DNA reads TGTGCCAGCAGCTTCAGGGACCCTGAAGCTTTCTTT.